Following are 9 T cell receptor beta chains from one sample sequenced in a study of molecular identifiers for immune sequencing clone quantification. One entry per CDR3 protein, called by TCRdb with MiXCR from the PCR reads. The sample includes about 640,000 distinct CDR3 sequences, around 20% of them seen just once. The source material was naive CD8+ T cells from blood, with Jurkat cell RNA spiked in. Subset of the sample: FACS-sorted CD8+CD4-CCR7+CD45RA+ naive T cells. The receptor set was obtained from a human donor in good health. Some libraries in this study had Jurkat cell RNA spiked in.

This clonotype was seen only once. A much larger clone sits a single nucleotide away, making a read error possible. The chain combines TRBV5-1 with TRBJ2-1, with 8 bases matching TRBD2. CDR3 length: 15 amino acids. Per the germline V gene, CDR1 is SGHRS and CDR2 is YFSETQ. CDR3 sequence: CASSLEITSGNGQFF. DNA for the CDR3: TGCGCCAGCAGCTTGGAAATAACTAGCGGCAATGGGCAGTTCTTC. The whole variable domain, filled in from reference TRBV5-1 and TRBJ2-1, reads KAGVTQTPRYLIKTRGQQVTLSCSPISGHRSVSWYQQTPGQGLQFLFEYFSETQRNKGNFPGRFSGRQFSNSRSEMNVSTLELGDSALYLCASSLEITSGNGQFFGPGTRLTVL.

This clonotype was seen many times. CDR3 residues: CASSQDTGGSDEKLFF. CDR3 nucleotides: TGTGCCAGCAGCCAAGATACGGGGGGCAGTGATGAAAAACTGTTTTTT. This rearrangement joins TRBV3-1 to TRBJ1-4, with a tentative D call TRBD1 (6 bases). Germline CDR1 reads LGHDT; CDR2 reads YNNKEL (reference sequence). Trimming took 0 bases from V and 6 from J, leaving 14 bases between them. This CDR3 is 16 amino acids long.

The chain couples TRBV20-1 to TRBJ2-7; the D gene is possibly TRBD1 (5 bases). CDR1 is DFQATT and CDR2 is SNEGSKA in the germline V gene (reference sequence). Deletions cut 0 bases from V and 12 bases from J, with 18 bases between. The length of the CDR3 is 13 residues. The CDR3 sequence is CSARDEVPLGRYF. In DNA form, the CDR3 reads TGCAGTGCTAGAGATGAGGTACCCTTGGGGCGGTACTTC.

Concerning this clonotype itself: A much larger clone differs from this one at a single base, so this may be a read error. The CDR3 loop reads CASSFVAGQGVDTQYF. The CDR3, as DNA: TGTGCCAGCAGTTTCGTGGCGGGCCAAGGCGTAGATACGCAGTATTTT. V usage is TRBV12-3 or TRBV12-4 and J usage is TRBJ2-3; D perhaps matches TRBD2 (5 bases). Trimming removed 3 bases from V and 5 bases from J, with 18 bases in between. The CDR3 runs 16 residues.

Many counts were recorded for this clonotype. The chain joins TRBV11-2 to TRBJ2-1; TRBD1 matches at 10 bases. Trimming removed 6 bases from V and 4 bases from J; junction bases left unmatched: 9. Germline lookup yields CDR1 SGHAT and CDR2 FQNNGV. The CDR3 length is 16 residues. CDR3 sequence: CASSSDGTGVYNEQFF. In DNA, the CDR3 is TGTGCCAGCAGTTCAGATGGGACAGGGGTATACAATGAGCAGTTCTTC.

The chain carries TRBV28 and TRBJ1-5; D is perhaps TRBD1 (5 bases). The germline V gene has CDR1 MDHEN and CDR2 SYDVKM. Trimming shortened V by 6 bases and J by 2 bases, and 14 bases separated the two germline ends. This CDR3 region has 15 residues. CDR3 nucleotides: TGTGCCAGCAGCGGGGCCCTTATGGGCAATCAGCCCCAGCATTTT. It translates to CASSGALMGNQPQHF.

This clonotype has just a few counts. The chain links TRBV24-1 to TRBJ2-1; a possible D gene is TRBD1 (5 bases). Trimming stripped 5 bases from V and 2 bases from J, with 15 bases between. The CDR3 spans 16 residues. Germline assignment: CDR1 KGHDR and CDR2 SFDVKD. CDR3 protein: CATSVIDRDTYNEQFF. The CDR3 region has the DNA TGTGCCACCAGTGTTATCGACAGAGATACCTACAATGAGCAGTTCTTC.

This clonotype has at least ten counts. The rearrangement joins TRBV4-3 to TRBJ2-3, with D perhaps matching TRBD1 (5 bases). Germline V CDR1 and CDR2: LGHNA, YSLEER. The CDR3 spans 16 residues. Trimming took 1 base from V and 3 from J, leaving 14 bases between them. CDR3 residues: CASSQGSGYLTDTQYF. The CDR3 region has the DNA TGCGCCAGCAGCCAAGGTTCAGGGTATTTGACAGATACGCAGTATTTT.

This clonotype was picked up many times. V is TRBV6-2 or TRBV6-3 and J is TRBJ2-7, with TRBD2 matching 12 bases. The CDR3 totals 15 residues. V dropped 1 base and J dropped 5; count of bases not matched to a gene: 3. Per the germline V gene, CDR1 is MNHEY and CDR2 is SVGEGT. This CDR3 reads CASSYLTSGSHEQYF. Written as DNA, the CDR3 is TGTGCCAGCAGTTACTTGACTAGCGGGAGTCACGAGCAGTACTTC.